This T cell receptor beta chain was found in a study of cytomegalovirus exposure and HLA in healthy donors. Primers included in the PCR were 60 Vbeta and 13 Jbeta primers. Sequencing used immunoSEQ multiplex PCR; TCRdb keeps in-frame clones, though not all of them. The sample carries 150,000 to 200,000 clones, approximately 85% recorded once. The V segment lost 3 bases and the J segment 2 bases; nucleotides outside the gene matches: 3. This CDR3 has 14 amino acids. From germline, CDR1 is MGHRA and CDR2 YSYEKL. This receptor was identified in a man in his late teens or twenties in good health and CMV-seropositive. V and J are TRBV4-1 and TRBJ2-7; TRBD2 matches at 8 bases. Material: PBMCs. Here the CDR3 DNA reads TGCGCCAGCAGCCAGACGGGACTAGCCTACGAGCAGTACTTC. Encoded protein: CASSQTGLAYEQYF.